This TCR beta chain originates from a study of blood T cell repertoires in COVID-19. This clone appeared a single time. Source study methods: For nucleated cells, counts were estimated from reference gene primer amplification. The repertoire was sequenced with immunoSEQ multiplex PCR; TCRdb's copy has only in-frame clones and lacks some. That table supplies the V and J calls and clone size; D and trimming were determined from the DNA. The table lists around 340,000 clones, approximately 89% of them singletons. The ends lost 7 bases at V and 0 bases at J; junction bases unmatched: 9. CDR3 size: 15 residues. Germline lookup yields CDR1 SGHRS and CDR2 YFSETQ.

The clonotype was recovered from a woman aged 55-70 years with COVID-19, enrolled during active disease. The chain combines TRBV5-1 with TRBJ1-1; 7 positions agree with TRBD1. The sequenced sample consisted of peripheral blood. The CDR3 loop is CASYLRQGLNTEAFF. The CDR3 DNA is TGCGCCAGCTACCTTCGACAGGGATTGAACACTGAAGCTTTCTTT.